The 7 T cell receptor beta chains in this list originate from one sample, sequenced in a study of beta chain features in type 1 diabetes. Since all of the isolated RNA was reverse transcribed, expressed TCRB transcripts were what got sequenced. Profiled with immunoSEQ multiplex PCR; TCRdb holds only in-frame clones, not every one. The sample records hundreds of thousands of clones, around 15% being singletons. The source material was naive CD4+ T cells from blood. The receptors were gathered from a man aged 18 to 30 in good health.

The chain links TRBV2 to TRBJ2-1, with TRBD2 identical over 7 bases. Trimming removed 7 bases from V and 9 bases from J; junction bases left unmatched: 18. CDR3 size: 16 residues. Germline CDR1 is SNHLY and CDR2 is FYNNEI. The CDR3 DNA reads TGTGCCAGCACCAAAGTGGGTTGGGCTAGCGGTAGTGAGCAGTTCTTC. This gives the protein CASTKVGWASGSEQFF.

There are a few counts of this clone. V gene TRBV6-1 combines with J gene TRBJ2-1; 11 bases align to TRBD2. With 4 bases clipped from V and 6 bases from J, the junction kept 5 bases outside the gene matches. CDR1 and CDR2 (germline): MNHNS, SASEGT. This CDR3 comprises 15 residues. CDR3 coding DNA: TGTGCCAGCAGTGTGGGACTAGCGGTCCTCAATGAGCAGTTCTTC. This sequence encodes CASSVGLAVLNEQFF.

This clone was found a few times. The chain links TRBV7-9 to TRBJ2-6; D unresolved. The length of the CDR3 is 18 residues. From germline, CDR1 is SEHNR and CDR2 FQNEAQ (reference sequence). V was pared by 2 bases and J by 0 bases, with 14 bases between. CDR3 amino acids: CASSLQGRFPSGANVLTF. CDR3 bases: TGTGCCAGCAGCTTACAAGGCAGGTTTCCCTCTGGGGCCAACGTCCTGACTTTC.

In its sample, this clone was seen a few times. J is TRBJ2-5 and V is TRBV7-9, with D maybe TRBD2 (5 bases). The V end was cut by 5 bases, the J end by 7 bases, with 20 bases between. The CDR3 sequence is 15 residues long. Germline-derived CDR1 and CDR2 are SEHNR and FQNEAQ (reference sequence). In DNA, the CDR3 is TGTGCCAGCAGCGCATCCGGGATCTCTGCCGGGACCCAGTACTTC. It is translated as CASSASGISAGTQYF.

In its sample, this clone was seen a few times. The chain is built from TRBV4-1 and TRBJ2-7; D is possibly TRBD2 (5 bases). V lost 0 bases, J lost 0 bases, and 15 bases lay in between. The V gene's germline CDR1 is MGHRA and CDR2 YSYEKL. The CDR3 spans 17 residues. CDR3 loop: CASSQDRRVLGSYEQYF. DNA of the CDR3: TGCGCCAGCAGCCAAGATCGAAGGGTACTAGGCTCCTACGAGCAGTACTTC.

This clone appeared a few times. V is TRBV5-1 and J is TRBJ2-1; unclear D gene. CDR1 and CDR2 from the germline V gene are SGHRS and YFSETQ. V lost 0 bases and J 8 bases, leaving 12 bases between the germline ends. The CDR3 has 14 residues. The CDR3 region has the DNA TGCGCCAGCAGCTTGGGATCTGCTGTCGATGAGCAGTTCTTC. Translated: CASSLGSAVDEQFF.

In its sample, this clone was seen a few times. The chain employs TRBV19 and TRBJ2-7; 10 bases are shared with TRBD1. Germline V lookup: CDR1 LNHDA, CDR2 SQIVND (reference sequence). The V gene end was trimmed by 4 bases and the J gene end by 2 bases; junction bases not matched to a gene: 5. The length of the CDR3 is 15 residues. The DNA of the CDR3 is TGTGCCAGTAGTACCCGGACAGGGGGGGCCTACGAGCAGTACTTC. Its translation: CASSTRTGGAYEQYF.